These 13 T cell receptor beta chains came from one sample sequenced in a study of T cells in Graves' hyperthyroidism and ophthalmopathy. TCR beta CDR3 regions were amplified from RNA transcripts. With the HTBI primer set, the TCR CDR3 went through a first round of RT-PCR. TCRdb re-analysed the multiplex PCR reads in MiXCR, keeping a single row per CDR3 protein. The data hold roughly 180,000 distinct CDR3 sequences, with approximately 15% observed a single time. Material: blood. These receptors originate from a woman in her forties or fifties with Graves' hyperthyroidism.

This clonotype was counted once. Germline and junction disagree at one end, which may indicate a read error. The chain combines TRBV3-1 with TRBJ2-7; no clear D. Per the germline V gene, CDR1 is LGHDT and CDR2 is YNNKEL (reference sequence). CDR3 length: 12 amino acids. The CDR3 is CASSQDRFEQCF. The CDR3 DNA reads as TGTGCCAGCAGCCAAGATAGGTTCGAGCAGTGCTTC.

This clonotype has a count of ten or more. V and J are TRBV12-3 or TRBV12-4 and TRBJ2-4; D uncertain. The CDR3 loop spans 13 amino acids. With 6 bases removed from V and 8 bases from J, the gap between germline ends came to 14 bases. CDR3 protein: CASSPVRADIQYF. DNA for the CDR3: TGTGCCAGCAGCCCCGTAAGGGCGGACATTCAGTACTTC.

The chain uses TRBV28 and TRBJ1-5; TRBD1 might be the D (5 bases). There are 13 residues in the CDR3. CDR1 and CDR2 (germline): MDHEN, SYDVKM. Trimming removed 2 bases from V and 5 bases from J, with 7 bases in between. DNA of the CDR3: TGTGCCAGCAGTTTAGGGGGACATCAGCCCCAGCATTTT. It yields the protein CASSLGGHQPQHF.

This clonotype appeared many times. The chain couples TRBV6-1 to TRBJ2-3, with 10 bases identical to TRBD2. With 3 bases clipped from V and 4 bases from J, the junction kept 4 bases outside the gene matches. The CDR3 totals 15 residues. Looked up from germline, CDR1 is MNHNS and CDR2 is SASEGT. DNA for the CDR3: TGTGCCAGCAGTGACAGCGGGGGGGCCCCAGATACGCAGTATTTT. This encodes CASSDSGGAPDTQYF.

This clonotype was picked up many times. The rearrangement links TRBV12-3 or TRBV12-4 to TRBJ1-3, with D possibly matching TRBD1 (6 bases). With 5 bases removed from V and 0 bases from J, the gap between germline ends came to 14 bases. The CDR3 has 16 residues. CDR3 region: CASSRGRERSGNTIYF. The DNA for the CDR3 is TGTGCCAGCAGTCGGGGGCGGGAGCGCTCTGGAAACACCATATATTTT.

The V gene is TRBV20-1, the J gene TRBJ1-6; maybe TRBD1 (6 bases). The V end was cut by 1 base, the J end by 0 bases, with 10 bases between. CDR1 is DFQATT and CDR2 is SNEGSKA in the germline V gene (reference sequence). This CDR3 is built from 16 residues. The CDR3 coding sequence is TGCAGTGCTAGAGTCCCGGACAGCTCCTATAATTCACCCCTCCACTTT. This translates into CSARVPDSSYNSPLHF.

This clonotype was counted a few times. This chain connects TRBV19 to TRBJ2-2; maybe TRBD1 (6 bases). From germline, CDR1 is LNHDA and CDR2 SQIVND (reference sequence). The CDR3 is 15 amino acids. V dropped 7 bases and J dropped 2 bases, with 14 bases sitting between them. CDR3 loop: CASISGHHNTGELFF. The CDR3, as DNA: TGTGCCAGTATCTCGGGACACCATAACACCGGGGAGCTGTTTTTT. Supplemented by reference TRBV19 and TRBJ2-2, the full variable domain reads DGGITQSPKYLFRKEGQNVTLSCEQNLNHDAMYWYRQDPGQGLRLIYYSQIVNDFQKGDIAEGYSVSREKKESFPLTVTSAQKNPTAFYLCASISGHHNTGELFFGEGSRLTVL.

This clonotype was seen many times. The chain employs TRBV27 and TRBJ2-5, with D possibly TRBD1 on 7 matching bases. CDR3 length: 16 amino acids. Deletions cut 6 bases from V and 4 bases from J, with 21 bases between. CDR1 MNHEY and CDR2 SMNVEV come from the germline V gene (reference sequence). The CDR3 reads CASSSGGLGSLETQYF. The DNA of the CDR3 is TGTGCCAGCAGCTCAGGGGGGCTTGGGTCACTAGAGACCCAGTACTTC.

This clonotype was seen at least ten times. The rearrangement joins TRBV6-1 to TRBJ2-7, with 7 bases fitting TRBD1. The CDR3 is 13 residues long. The ends lost 7 bases at V and 1 base at J; junction bases unmatched: 4. The V gene's germline CDR1 is MNHNS and CDR2 SASEGT. For the CDR3, the DNA is TGTGCCAGCACGAGGGGGCATTCCTACGAGCAGTACTTC. Amino acids: CASTRGHSYEQYF.

The table lists this clonotype with many counts. This rearrangement joins TRBV12-3 or TRBV12-4 to TRBJ1-2, with unresolved D. The ends were cut back, 7 bases at V and 1 base at J, with 16 bases in the middle. The CDR3 is 15 amino acids. In DNA form, the CDR3 reads TGTGCCAGCACCTCCGTCATTCCCCTTAACTATGGCTACACCTTC. As protein: CASTSVIPLNYGYTF.

This clonotype was detected ten times or more. The chain joins TRBV20-1 to TRBJ2-1; D tentatively reads TRBD1 or TRBD2 (6 bases each). Trimming took 5 bases from V and 8 from J, leaving 19 bases between them. This CDR3 contains 14 residues. Germline V gives CDR1 DFQATT, CDR2 SNEGSKA (reference sequence). CDR3: CSAPPGAGVDEQFF. CDR3 nucleotide sequence: TGCAGTGCTCCGCCGGGGGCTGGGGTGGATGAGCAGTTCTTC.

This clonotype was observed a few times. J is TRBJ1-3 and V is TRBV7-9; D remains ambiguous. Germline CDR1 SEHNR, CDR2 FQNEAQ (reference sequence). This CDR3 region has 15 residues. Between the trimmed V and J ends, which lost 1 base and 1 base, there was a span of 8 bases. The chain's CDR3 is CASSLGSLSGNTIYF. CDR3 in DNA: TGTGCCAGCAGCTTAGGAAGCCTGTCTGGAAACACCATATATTTT.

Ten or more counts support this clonotype. The J gene is TRBJ1-1, the V gene TRBV7-3; no firm D call. Germline V lookup: CDR1 SGHTA, CDR2 FQGTGA. The CDR3 length is 14 residues. Trimming removed 1 base at V and 5 bases at J, with 11 bases between. The CDR3 nucleotides are TGTGCCAGCAGCTTAAACGGCGGGAATACTGAAGCTTTCTTT. Translating it yields CASSLNGGNTEAFF.